This record concerns one TCR beta chain sequence. This clone has only one observation. The antigen this receptor binds is unknown. No per-base quality is available; no much larger clone lies one base away. From the cysteine through the phenylalanine, the CDR3 covers 17 amino acids. This entry keeps only the CDR3 DNA: 51 bases, framed from base 1. CDR1 KGHSH and CDR2 LQKENI are derived from the germline V gene. Trimming leaves V shorter by 3 bases and J shorter by 8 bases, with the junction holding 15 bases beyond the gene matches. This sample is drawn from a study of blood T cell repertoires in COVID-19 (dated by TCRdb to 2018 to 2021). Regarding the study in general: The collaborator samples originated in the United States, Italy and Spain and spanned the acute and convalescent phases of COVID-19. The samples were drawn from the first 160 participants of the ongoing ImmuneRACE study and from 1,254 subjects provided by 6 global collaborators. Nearly every sample came with metadata listing a de-identified subject ID, COVID-19 status, age in years and sex. HLA class I and class II types, where available, came from metadata supplied by the sample provider rather than from assay-based typing. The dataset comprised deeply sampled blood TCRbeta repertoires from subjects exposed to, actively infected with, or recovered from COVID-19. The material from the prospective study consisted of cDNA or gDNA derived from T cells, B-cell-depleted T cells, or PBMCs. The repertoires were made available in a free public database intended to serve as a resource for research on the immune response to SARS-CoV-2. Study-level results and caveats: The amount of clinical and demographic metadata varied by source and participant and was provided uncurated.

At one collaborating source in Seattle, patients were enrolled during active infection and were followed longitudinally through the course of disease. Each collaborating institution followed its own protocols to collect whole blood in K2EDTA tubes. For TCRbeta analysis, collaborators shipped samples in one of three forms: frozen whole blood, isolated PBMCs, or DNA extracted from either of those sample types. TCRbeta CDR3 regions were amplified from genomic DNA using the immunoSEQ Assay, a bias-controlled multiplex PCR. Turning to the authors' computational methods: Within the assay, amplification of reference gene primers was used to estimate how many nucleated cells each sample contained. To quantify the absolute abundance of each unique TCRbeta CDR3 rearrangement, sequence reads were collapsed and filtered. For each sample, productive Simpson clonality was calculated as the square root of Simpson's diversity index over productive rearrangements. TCRdb took this table from immuneACCESS and kept in-frame rearrangements with V and J called. Such tables lack part of the clones; where checked against another copy, unresolved V genes explain under half of the gap, and the rest is unexplained. D and trimming were read from the DNA, whereas the V and J calls and clone size are those reported in that table. The sample yields roughly 410,000 clones; about 91% were counted once. The ten largest make up 1.5% to 1.8% of the sample.

The V and J segments used are TRBV18 and TRBJ1-2, with 10 junctional bases fitting TRBD1. This sequence originates from a woman aged 40-49 years with COVID-19, enrolled during active disease. The specimen was peripheral blood. The CDR3 reads as follows: CASSPLTPGTGDRGYTF. At the DNA level, the sequence is TGTGCCAGCTCACCCCTTACACCCGGGACAGGGGACCGCGGCTACACCTTC.